This T cell receptor (beta chain) appears in the sequencing data of a study of blood T cell repertoires in COVID-19. Turning to the study itself: Acute and convalescent COVID-19 specimens originated in the United States, Italy and Spain.

Data came from immunoSEQ multiplex PCR; TCRdb stores just in-frame clones and leaves some out. The table has about 170,000 clones, 84% seen once. The germline V gene has CDR1 SGHRS and CDR2 YFSETQ. Deletions cut 4 bases from V and 1 base from J, with 17 bases between. The CDR3 runs to 16 residues. The chain couples TRBV5-1 to TRBJ2-5, with D perhaps TRBD1 (6 bases). The source material was peripheral blood. The source of this sequence is a man aged 18 to 30 with active or convalescent COVID-19. The CDR3 DNA reads as TGCGCCAGCAGCGGAACCCCAACAGGGATCCAAGAGACCCAGTACTTC. Translating it yields CASSGTPTGIQETQYF.